This TCR beta chain was sequenced in a study of shared clonotypes between healthy human individuals. With 0 bases clipped from V and 14 bases from J, the junction kept 8 bases outside the gene matches. This CDR3 has 14 amino acids. CDR1 MNHEY and CDR2 SVGAGI come from the germline V gene. The repertoire was sequenced with immunoSEQ multiplex PCR; TCRdb's copy has only in-frame clones and lacks some. The sample records approximately 250,000 clones, 50% to 80% being singletons. Whole-study findings and limits: Larger estimated richness was generally seen in naive subsets than in memory subsets. Owing to a small donor count, the genetic and exposure-history diversity represented was limited.

This clone was observed a handful of times. The target antigen is unknown. CD45RA-negative memory and CD45RA+ naive subsets were split from the CD4+ cells. This clonotype was obtained from a man aged 25 to 40 in good health. The chain links TRBV6-5 to TRBJ2-1; 9 nucleotides agree with TRBD2. Input material: memory CD4+ T cells sorted from blood. Documented subset: CD45RA-negative fraction. The chain's CDR3 is CASSYSPLAGEKFF. The CDR3 DNA sequence: TGTGCCAGCAGTTACTCGCCCTTAGCGGGAGAGAAGTTCTTC.